The 27 T cell receptor beta chains below were found in one sample sequenced in a study of CD8 T cells in Susac syndrome. Random-hexamer reverse transcription was applied to about 0.45 to 1 ug RNA. MiXCR, run by TCRdb on the immunoSEQ multiplex PCR reads, gives a single entry per CDR3 protein. The table includes more than 150,000 distinct CDR3 sequences, approximately 94% detected once. Source material: CD8+ T cells from PBMCs. These receptors were taken from a human donor with multiple sclerosis.

This chain connects TRBV4-1 to TRBJ2-7; tentative D call: TRBD2 (5 bases). Trimming cost V 0 bases and J 4 bases, with 13 bases left between them. Germline V gene sequence: CDR1 MGHRA, CDR2 YSYEKL. The CDR3 is 15 residues long. In DNA, the CDR3 is TGCGCCAGCAGCCAAGACAGCAGAGCGGCATACGAGCAGTACTTC. It encodes CASSQDSRAAYEQYF.

J is TRBJ1-5 and V is TRBV27; D not certain. This CDR3 comprises 15 residues. Germline V gene data show CDR1 as MNHEY and CDR2 as SMNVEV (reference sequence). V was cut by 2 bases and J by 6 bases, with 14 bases left in between. Written as DNA, the CDR3 is TGTGCCAGCAGTTTAATCCCTGCACGGGGTCAGCCCCAGCATTTT. Translated, it gives CASSLIPARGQPQHF.

V and J are TRBV7-9 and TRBJ2-4; no firm D call. Germline CDR1 and CDR2: SEHNR and FQNEAQ (reference sequence). V was pared by 2 bases and J by 5 bases, with 4 bases between. This CDR3 has 12 residues. The CDR3 is CASSLIENIQYF. For the CDR3, the DNA is TGTGCCAGCAGCTTAATAGAAAACATTCAGTACTTC.

The V call is TRBV7-9, the J call TRBJ1-1; maybe TRBD1 (6 bases). The CDR3 loop spans 14 amino acids. V was clipped by 3 bases and J by 1 base, with 9 bases between them. Germline V gene data show CDR1 as SEHNR and CDR2 as FQNEAQ (reference sequence). The CDR3 bases are TGTGCCAGCAGCTTTGGGGGGGCGAACACTGAAGCTTTCTTT. It translates to CASSFGGANTEAFF.

The gene calls are TRBV30 and TRBJ2-7, with 7 bases lining up with TRBD1. V shed 0 bases, J shed 4 bases, and the junction held 3 bases outside the gene matches. The CDR3 runs 13 residues. Germline-derived CDR1 and CDR2 are GTSNPN and SVGIG (reference sequence). The chain's CDR3 is CAWSVNRGYEQYF. DNA for the CDR3: TGTGCCTGGAGTGTAAACAGGGGATACGAGCAGTACTTC.

V usage is TRBV3-1 and J usage is TRBJ1-2, with a weak D call TRBD1 (5 bases). The CDR3 contains 16 residues. Germline CDR1 reads LGHDT; CDR2 reads YNNKEL (reference sequence). V was cut by 4 bases and J by 4 bases, with 19 bases left in between. The CDR3 bases are TGTGCCAGCAGCCCCCCCGTGGGCGGGGGAGCCTATGGCTACACCTTC. It is translated as CASSPPVGGGAYGYTF.

This chain links TRBV20-1 with TRBJ2-2; D perhaps matches TRBD1 (5 bases). The CDR3 extends over 16 amino acids. The V end was cut by 0 bases, the J end by 5 bases, with 16 bases between. The germline CDR1 and CDR2 sequences are DFQATT and SNEGSKA (reference sequence). DNA of the CDR3: TGCAGTGCTAGAGATCGTCAGGGTCCTGCGACCGGGGAGCTGTTTTTT. Amino acid sequence: CSARDRQGPATGELFF.

The chain has TRBV6-1 and TRBJ1-1, with D hard to call. V was pared by 5 bases and J by 3 bases, with 16 bases between. The CDR3 covers 15 residues. Germline V gene sequence: CDR1 MNHNS, CDR2 SASEGT. For the CDR3, the DNA is TGTGCCAGCAGTTCCGGGCCTCAAGGCGACACTGAAGCTTTCTTT. The encoded protein is CASSSGPQGDTEAFF.

The chain uses TRBV20-1 and TRBJ2-1, with D hard to call. Germline lookup yields CDR1 DFQATT and CDR2 SNEGSKA (reference sequence). The V and J ends lost 0 bases and 6 bases respectively, with 12 bases between them. CDR3 length: 14 amino acids. The CDR3 sequence: CSARDPGSSNEQFF. CDR3 DNA: TGCAGTGCTAGAGACCCCGGGTCTTCCAATGAGCAGTTCTTC.

This clonotype appeared a single time. The chain joins TRBV9 to TRBJ1-1, with TRBD1 matching 7 bases. Germline V gene sequence: CDR1 SGDLS, CDR2 YYNGEE. V dropped 4 bases and J dropped 0; count of bases not matched to a gene: 9. CDR3 length: 16 residues. The CDR3 protein is CASSLEPGQLNTEAFF. The CDR3 coding sequence is TGTGCCAGCAGCCTTGAACCGGGACAGCTGAACACTGAAGCTTTCTTT.

The rearrangement uses TRBV29-1 and TRBJ2-1; possibly TRBD1 or TRBD2 for D (6 bases each). Germline V gene sequence: CDR1 SQVTM, CDR2 ANQGSEA. The germline V and J ends were trimmed by 4 bases and 3 bases, with 13 bases remaining between them. The CDR3 is made up of 14 amino acids. CDR3 residues: CSVAGEGGYNEQFF. As DNA, the CDR3 is TGCAGCGTTGCGGGAGAGGGGGGCTACAATGAGCAGTTCTTC.

The chain joins TRBV29-1 to TRBJ2-1; D is possibly TRBD2 (6 bases). The CDR3 has 16 residues. Per germline, CDR1 SQVTM and CDR2 ANQGSEA. As DNA, the CDR3 is TGCACGGGGGTAGAGATGGCGGAAAGCTCCTACAATGAGCAGTTCTTC. It is translated as CTGVEMAESSYNEQFF.

V and J are TRBV3-1 and TRBJ1-2; TRBD1 matches 8 bases. The J segment lost 4 bases and the V segment lost 4 bases, leaving 8 bases of the junction unmatched. Germline V gene sequence: CDR1 LGHDT, CDR2 YNNKEL (reference sequence). The CDR3 is made up of 15 amino acids. CDR3 DNA sequence: TGTGCCAGCAGCCGCCGGACCGACAGGGGCTATGGCTACACCTTC. It translates to CASSRRTDRGYGYTF.

This chain joins TRBV9 and TRBJ2-3; 8 bases map to TRBD2. Germline V lookup: CDR1 SGDLS, CDR2 YYNGEE. This CDR3 is built from 16 residues. Trimming cost V 6 bases and J 4 bases; bases outside gene matches: 13. The DNA of the CDR3 is TGTGCCAGCACCCCCTCGGGGCGGGGGGCTCCAGATACGCAGTATTTT. Translation gives CASTPSGRGAPDTQYF.

This chain joins TRBV9 and TRBJ2-3; 7 bases are shared with TRBD2. This CDR3 has 15 amino acids. Trimming at V came to 3 bases and at J to 1 base, leaving 5 bases not matched to a gene. Germline values: CDR1 SGDLS, CDR2 YYNGEE. CDR3 residues: CASSDRDYGTDTQYF. The CDR3 DNA sequence: TGTGCCAGCAGCGACCGGGACTACGGCACAGATACGCAGTATTTT.

The genes are TRBV4-3 and TRBJ1-6; D not resolved. The CDR3 runs 15 residues. Trimming shortened V by 4 bases and J by 1 base, and 8 bases separated the two germline ends. Germline CDR1 and CDR2: LGHNA and YSLEER. The CDR3, as DNA: TGCGCCAGCAGCCCTAGGTTGTCCTATAATTCACCCCTCCACTTT. The encoded protein is CASSPRLSYNSPLHF.

The chain carries TRBV7-3 and TRBJ1-1; 9 bases fit TRBD1. Germline CDR1 reads SGHTA; CDR2 reads FQGTGA. The length of the CDR3 is 15 residues. Trimming took 5 bases from V and 1 from J; bases not matched to a gene: 5. CDR3 coding DNA: TGTGCCAGCAGCCCAGGACAGGGGACGAACACTGAAGCTTTCTTT. Amino acid sequence: CASSPGQGTNTEAFF.

The J gene is TRBJ1-5, the V gene TRBV6-2 or TRBV6-3; 7 bases are a match to TRBD1. The CDR3 loop spans 12 amino acids. The junction had 2 bases not matched to a gene; V was cut back by 10 bases and J by 2 bases. Germline V gene data show CDR1 as MNHEY and CDR2 as SVGEGT. This chain's CDR3 is CATDRGNQPQHF. Here the CDR3 DNA reads TGTGCCACCGACAGGGGCAATCAGCCCCAGCATTTT.

V and J are TRBV6-2 or TRBV6-3 and TRBJ2-3, with TRBD1 identical over 7 bases. Per the germline V gene, CDR1 is MNHEY and CDR2 is SVGEGT. With 2 bases clipped from V and 4 bases from J, the junction kept 12 bases outside the gene matches. This CDR3 contains 17 residues. The CDR3 bases are TGTGCCAGCAGTTACGGGCAGGGGGTGAACGAGGCAGATACGCAGTATTTT. Protein: CASSYGQGVNEADTQYF.

The chain combines TRBV20-1 with TRBJ2-7, with 8 bases that match TRBD1. CDR3 length: 16 residues. Germline-derived CDR1 and CDR2 are DFQATT and SNEGSKA (reference sequence). With 0 bases clipped from V and 2 bases from J, the junction kept 9 bases outside the gene matches. For the CDR3, the DNA is TGCAGTGCTAGAGATCTGGACAGGGCATCACCCTACGAGCAGTACTTC. Protein sequence: CSARDLDRASPYEQYF.

This rearrangement joins TRBV18 to TRBJ2-7, with 7 bases fitting TRBD1. The CDR3 sequence is 14 residues long. Looked up from germline, CDR1 is KGHSH and CDR2 is LQKENI. The V gene end was trimmed by 3 bases and the J gene end by 4 bases; junction bases not matched to a gene: 6. The CDR3 bases are TGTGCCAGCTCACCTCCGGGACAGATTTACGAGCAGTACTTC. This encodes CASSPPGQIYEQYF. Combining the CDR3 with reference TRBV18 and TRBJ2-7 gives the whole variable domain NAGVMQNPRHLVRRRGQEARLRCSPMKGHSHVYWYRQLPEEGLKFMVYLQKENIIDESGMPKERFSAEFPKEGPSILRIQQVVRGDSAAYFCASSPPGQIYEQYFGPGTRLTVT.

V usage is TRBV20-1 and J usage is TRBJ2-7; D gene ambiguous. The CDR3 runs 11 residues. V was cut by 4 bases and J by 2 bases, with 6 bases left in between. CDR1 is DFQATT, CDR2 SNEGSKA, per germline (reference sequence). The CDR3 loop is CSANVAYEQYF. The CDR3 DNA follows: TGCAGTGCTAATGTAGCCTACGAGCAGTACTTC.

The V and J genes are TRBV20-1 and TRBJ2-3; D gene ambiguous. The germline V gene encodes CDR1 DFQATT and CDR2 SNEGSKA (reference sequence). V shed 2 bases and J shed 8 bases, with 14 bases lying between them. The CDR3 length is 13 residues. The CDR3 sequence: CSARTTVESTQYF. The CDR3 DNA is TGCAGTGCTAGAACCACAGTGGAAAGTACGCAGTATTTT.

The chain recombines TRBV5-4 with TRBJ2-1; D remains ambiguous. From germline, CDR1 is SGHNT and CDR2 YYREEE (reference sequence). This CDR3 is 12 amino acids long. The V and J ends lost 3 bases and 9 bases respectively, with 10 bases between them. The CDR3 DNA follows: TGTGCCAGCAGCTCCGTAATAAGTGAGCAGTTCTTC. Translated, it gives CASSSVISEQFF.

This clonotype appeared once. The CDR3 DNA is TGCAGCGTGTCCGGGACAGTGACCGGATCCTACAATGAGCAGTTCTTC. It is translated as CSVSGTVTGSYNEQFF. The chain employs TRBV29-1 and TRBJ2-1, with TRBD1 matching over 7 bases. Germline CDR1 and CDR2: SQVTM and ANQGSEA. V was pared by 6 bases and J by 1 base, with 12 bases of the junction left unmatched. There are 16 residues in the CDR3.

This clonotype was detected only once. The genes are TRBV11-2 and TRBJ2-7; D may be TRBD2 (6 bases). Trimming left V 5 bases short and J 3 bases short, with 17 bases between. The CDR3 extends over 15 amino acids. The germline V gene encodes CDR1 SGHAT and CDR2 FQNNGV. CDR3: CASSQKPMGLYEQYF. As DNA, the CDR3 is TGTGCCAGCAGCCAAAAACCCATGGGACTCTACGAGCAGTACTTC.

The chain has TRBV20-1 and TRBJ1-4; D is undetermined. The germline V and J ends were trimmed by 6 bases and 5 bases, with 28 bases remaining between them. This CDR3 has 18 residues. Germline values: CDR1 DFQATT, CDR2 SNEGSKA (reference sequence). CDR3 sequence: CSARAKSSDRRRNEKLFF. The CDR3 nucleotides are TGCAGTGCCCGGGCCAAGTCGTCCGATCGCCGCAGGAATGAAAAACTGTTTTTT.